This TCR beta chain came from a study of CD8 T cells in ankylosing spondylitis. This clonotype occurred many times. Its target is unknown. Study-wide points: Matched ankylosing spondylitis synovial fluid reportedly showed significant enrichment of disease-linked clones.

Trimming cost V 4 bases and J 5 bases, with 7 bases left between them. This CDR3 is built from 12 residues. Germline V gene sequence: CDR1 SNHLY, CDR2 FYNNEI. MiXCR, applied by TCRdb to the 5' RACE reads, yields one record per CDR3 protein. The sample carries 36,000 or so distinct CDR3 sequences, about 6.3% recorded once. V is TRBV2 and J is TRBJ2-3, with D possibly matching TRBD2 (6 bases). Material for sequencing was blood, either unsorted or a sorted T cell fraction (not recorded which). The source of this sequence is a male donor with ankylosing spondylitis or in good health (not recorded which). Written as DNA, the CDR3 is TGTGCCAGCAGTGGGGGGGAAGATACGCAGTATTTT. This encodes CASSGGEDTQYF.